The clone carrying this T cell receptor beta chain was observed many times. Trimming removed 4 bases at V and 0 bases at J, with 17 bases between. This CDR3 comprises 17 residues. CDR1 and CDR2 from the germline V gene are MDHEN and SYDVKM. One entry per CDR3 protein, called by TCRdb with MiXCR from the RT-PCR reads. This sample has almost 700,000 distinct CDR3 sequences, with approximately 14% found just once. The chain joins TRBV28 to TRBJ2-3; D is perhaps TRBD2 (6 bases). This TCR came from a female donor in good health, serving as a healthy control. The sequenced material came from memory CD4+ T cells from blood. CDR3 loop: CASSSRDWRSSTDTQYF. CDR3 nucleotide sequence: TGTGCCAGCAGTTCTCGGGACTGGAGATCTAGCACAGATACGCAGTATTTT.